These 4 T cell receptor beta chains came from one sample sequenced in a study of shared clonotypes between healthy human individuals. Sequencing used immunoSEQ multiplex PCR; TCRdb keeps in-frame clones, though not all of them. In the table there are approximately 740,000 clones, around 74% of which are singletons. The specimen sequenced was memory CD4+ T cells sorted from blood. The subset here: CD45RA-negative fraction. These receptors all stem from a woman aged 25 to 45 in good health.

This clone has just one count. This chain links TRBV5-1 with TRBJ2-1, with TRBD1 identical over 8 bases. This CDR3 has 15 residues. Germline CDR1 reads SGHRS; CDR2 reads YFSETQ. V lost 4 bases to trimming and J lost 10 bases; unmatched junction nucleotides: 13. As DNA, the CDR3 is TGCGCCAGCAGCGCGGGACAGGAATTAGTCAGAGAGCAGTTCTTC. It encodes CASSAGQELVREQFF. The variable domain in full, with the rest retrieved from reference TRBV5-1 and TRBJ2-1, is KAGVTQTPRYLIKTRGQQVTLSCSPISGHRSVSWYQQTPGQGLQFLFEYFSETQRNKGNFPGRFSGRQFSNSRSEMNVSTLELGDSALYLCASSAGQELVREQFFGPGTRLTVL.

This rearrangement joins TRBV28 to TRBJ1-1; no definite D call. V was cut by 5 bases and J by 2 bases, with 12 bases left in between. The CDR3 loop spans 14 amino acids. The V gene's germline CDR1 is MDHEN and CDR2 SYDVKM. This CDR3 is CASSPQTRNTEAFF. CDR3 nucleotide sequence: TGTGCCAGCAGTCCCCAGACTCGCAACACTGAAGCTTTCTTT.

The J gene is TRBJ2-7, the V gene TRBV2; D not resolved. Germline values: CDR1 SNHLY, CDR2 FYNNEI. Trimming left V 3 bases short and J 2 bases short, with 11 bases between. The CDR3 loop spans 14 amino acids. This CDR3 reads CASSDMETTYEQYF. The CDR3 region has the DNA TGTGCCAGCAGTGATATGGAGACGACCTACGAGCAGTACTTC.

This chain joins TRBV11-2 and TRBJ2-3; D gene ambiguous. Germline V gene sequence: CDR1 SGHAT, CDR2 FQNNGV. The V and J ends lost 3 bases and 0 bases respectively, with 13 bases between them. The CDR3 has 16 amino acids. For the CDR3, the DNA is TGTGCCAGCAGCTTGCTTGCGACGAGGAGCACAGATACGCAGTATTTT. Its protein is CASSLLATRSTDTQYF.